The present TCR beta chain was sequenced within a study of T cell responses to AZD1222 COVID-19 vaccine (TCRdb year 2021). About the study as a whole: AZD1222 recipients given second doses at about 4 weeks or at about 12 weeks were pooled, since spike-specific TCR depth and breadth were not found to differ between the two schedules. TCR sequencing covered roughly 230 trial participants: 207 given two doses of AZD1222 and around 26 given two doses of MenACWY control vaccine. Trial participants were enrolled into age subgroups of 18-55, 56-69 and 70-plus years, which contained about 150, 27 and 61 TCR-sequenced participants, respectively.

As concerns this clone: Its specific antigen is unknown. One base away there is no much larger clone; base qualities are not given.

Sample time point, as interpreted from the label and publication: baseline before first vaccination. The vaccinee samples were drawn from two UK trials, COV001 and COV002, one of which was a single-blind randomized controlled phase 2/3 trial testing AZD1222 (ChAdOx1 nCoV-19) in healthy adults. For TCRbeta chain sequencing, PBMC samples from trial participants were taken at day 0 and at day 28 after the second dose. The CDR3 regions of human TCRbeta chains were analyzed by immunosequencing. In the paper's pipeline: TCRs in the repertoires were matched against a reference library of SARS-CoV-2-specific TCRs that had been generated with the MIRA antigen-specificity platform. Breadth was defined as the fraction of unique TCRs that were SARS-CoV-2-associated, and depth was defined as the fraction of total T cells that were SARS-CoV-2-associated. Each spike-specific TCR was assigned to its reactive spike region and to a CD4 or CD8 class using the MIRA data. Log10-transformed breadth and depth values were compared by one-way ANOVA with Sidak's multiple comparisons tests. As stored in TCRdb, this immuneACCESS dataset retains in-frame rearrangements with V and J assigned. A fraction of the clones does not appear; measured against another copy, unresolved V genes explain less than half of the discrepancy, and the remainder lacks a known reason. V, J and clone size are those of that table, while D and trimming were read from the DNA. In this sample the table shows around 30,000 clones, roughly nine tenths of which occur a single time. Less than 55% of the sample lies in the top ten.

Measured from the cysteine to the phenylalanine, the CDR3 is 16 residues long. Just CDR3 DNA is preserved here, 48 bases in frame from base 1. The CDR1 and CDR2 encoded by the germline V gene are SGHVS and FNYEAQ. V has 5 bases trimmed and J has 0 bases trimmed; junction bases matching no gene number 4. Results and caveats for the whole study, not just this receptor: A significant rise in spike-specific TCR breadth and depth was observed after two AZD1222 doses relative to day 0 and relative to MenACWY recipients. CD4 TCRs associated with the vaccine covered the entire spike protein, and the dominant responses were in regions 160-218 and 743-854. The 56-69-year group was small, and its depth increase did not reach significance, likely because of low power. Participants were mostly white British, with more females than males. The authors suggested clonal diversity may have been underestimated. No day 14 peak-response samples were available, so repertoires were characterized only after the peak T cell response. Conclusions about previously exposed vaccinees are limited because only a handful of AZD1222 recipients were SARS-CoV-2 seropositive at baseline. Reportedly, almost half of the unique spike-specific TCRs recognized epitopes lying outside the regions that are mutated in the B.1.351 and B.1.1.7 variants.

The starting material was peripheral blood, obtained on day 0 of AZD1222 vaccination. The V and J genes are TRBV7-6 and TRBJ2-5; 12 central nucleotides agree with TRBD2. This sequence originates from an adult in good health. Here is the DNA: TGTGCCAGCAGCGGGGGGACTAGCGGGTACCAAGAGACCCAGTACTTC. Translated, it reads CASSGGTSGYQETQYF.